This TCR beta chain came from a study of control samples from healthy donors and cancer patients. Clones were read by immunoSEQ multiplex PCR, and TCRdb kept only the in-frame ones, dropping some. This sample has about 160,000 clones, with 95% to 96% found just once. The CDR3 sequence is 15 residues long. The V gene lost 4 bases and the J gene lost 2 bases, with 14 bases spanning the gap. Per germline, CDR1 LGHDT and CDR2 YNNKEL (reference sequence). The receptor's source is a woman aged 25 to 45 in good health. The J gene is TRBJ1-1, the V gene TRBV3-1 (or the pseudogene TRBV3-2); D not certain. Sample: blood. This CDR3 reads CASSPTLLKNTEAFF. The CDR3 DNA is TGTGCCAGCAGCCCCACCCTATTAAAAAACACTGAAGCTTTCTTT.